Given below is one TCR beta chain in context. The treatment here: 15 to 20 received Ad26.COV2.S at low or high dose, single or two shots; 5 received placebo; per-sample allocation not given. Sampling occurred on day 63 after the first vaccine or placebo injection. The data belong to a study of Ad26.COV2.S vaccination and SARS-CoV-2 variants. Clones were sequenced by immunoSEQ multiplex PCR, and TCRdb holds only the in-frame ones, with some missing. Of roughly 350,000 clones detected, roughly 89% appear once; the ten largest clones hold under 6%. The sequencing used peripheral blood, collected in a trial of Ad26.COV2.S vaccine versus placebo. The clonotype comes from a person between 18 and 65 years old who received the Ad26.COV2.S COVID-19 vaccine or a placebo.

The CDR3 coding sequence is TGTGCCAGCAGTGAACTCCATGGCTACACCTTC. Translation gives CASSELHGYTF. The chain recombines TRBV6-1 with TRBJ1-2; D unclear. The CDR3 runs 11 residues. CDR1 and CDR2 from the germline V gene are MNHNS and SASEGT. The V gene lost 2 bases and the J gene lost 6 bases, with 4 bases spanning the gap.